Detailed here is one TCR beta chain. The repertoire was sequenced with immunoSEQ multiplex PCR; TCRdb's copy has only in-frame clones and lacks some. The sample includes approximately 1,600 clones, around 82% of them seen just once. These data come from a study of hypomethylating agent response in myelodysplastic syndrome. Germline CDR1 SGHRS, CDR2 YFSETQ. V lost 3 bases and J 1 base, leaving 13 bases between the germline ends. This CDR3 is built from 15 residues. Here the sequenced sample was bone marrow, taken before or after starting hypomethylating agent treatment for myelodysplastic syndrome (not recorded which). This TCR was recovered from a human donor with myelodysplastic syndrome. The rearrangement uses TRBV5-1 and TRBJ1-1, with D possibly TRBD1 on 6 matching bases. The CDR3 sequence: CASSSEGRGNTEAFF. The DNA of the CDR3 is TGCGCCAGCAGCTCGGAAGGCAGGGGGAACACTGAAGCTTTCTTT.